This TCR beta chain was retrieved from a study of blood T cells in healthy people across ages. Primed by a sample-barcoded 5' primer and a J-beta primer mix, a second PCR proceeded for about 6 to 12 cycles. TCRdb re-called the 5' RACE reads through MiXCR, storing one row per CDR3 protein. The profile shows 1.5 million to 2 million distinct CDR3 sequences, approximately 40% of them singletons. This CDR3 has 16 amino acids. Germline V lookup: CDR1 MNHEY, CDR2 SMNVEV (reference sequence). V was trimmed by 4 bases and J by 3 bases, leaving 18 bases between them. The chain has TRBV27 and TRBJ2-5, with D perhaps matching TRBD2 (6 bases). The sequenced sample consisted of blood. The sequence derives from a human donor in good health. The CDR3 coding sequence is TGTGCCAGCAGTTCCTACGGGGGTGCTACGGAAGAGACCCAGTACTTC. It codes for CASSSYGGATEETQYF.